The next 25 T cell receptor beta chains were all read from a single sample in a study of blood T cells in healthy people across ages. The authors ran a second PCR of 7 to 11 cycles using a sample-barcoded 5' primer and a J-beta primer mix. TCRdb used MiXCR to reprocess the 5' RACE reads, holding one entry per CDR3 protein. The table has some 850,000 distinct CDR3 sequences, roughly 24% seen once. This same sample was also part of a study on T cells of mothers and their children.

The sample comprised blood. The receptors here all came from a boy younger than 18 in good health.

The rearrangement joins TRBV5-1 to TRBJ2-5; TRBD1 matches at 9 bases. The DNA matches TRBJ2-1 better at its end, which makes the J call doubtful. The CDR3 has 17 amino acids. CDR1 and CDR2 from the germline V gene are SGHRS and YFSETQ. CDR3 sequence: CASSLAVGQGAFGEQFF. CDR3 DNA sequence: TGCGCCAGCAGCTTGGCCGTGGGACAGGGCGCTTTCGGGGAGCAGTTCTTC.

V is TRBV9 and J is TRBJ1-2, with a possible D match to TRBD1 (6 bases). In germline, CDR1 is SGDLS, CDR2 YYNGEE. V lost 4 bases and J 7 bases, leaving 14 bases between the germline ends. The CDR3 runs 13 residues. CDR3 in amino acids: CASSPRGRTGYTF. CDR3 nucleotides: TGTGCCAGCAGCCCGCGGGGGCGGACTGGCTACACCTTC.

This clonotype was found a few times. In DNA form, the CDR3 reads TGTGCCAGTAGTACCCCAGGGATCGGGACCCAGTACTTC. Its protein product is CASSTPGIGTQYF. The chain carries TRBV19 and TRBJ2-5; D may be TRBD1 (5 bases). The CDR3 is 13 residues long. Germline lookup yields CDR1 LNHDA and CDR2 SQIVND (reference sequence). With 4 bases removed from V and 7 bases from J, the gap between germline ends came to 13 bases.

The rearrangement links TRBV20-1 to TRBJ1-6; tentative D call: TRBD1 (5 bases). Trimming stripped 2 bases from V and 2 bases from J, with 16 bases between. Germline CDR1 and CDR2: DFQATT and SNEGSKA (reference sequence). The CDR3 contains 17 residues. The CDR3 DNA reads TGCAGTGCTAGACCCATGTCCGGGGCGCCCTATAATTCACCCCTCCACTTT. This encodes CSARPMSGAPYNSPLHF.

The count of this clonotype is one. V usage is TRBV6-5 and J usage is TRBJ1-2; D is ambiguous. Deletions cut 8 bases from V and 6 bases from J, with 10 bases between. Germline assignment: CDR1 MNHEY and CDR2 SVGAGI. The CDR3 has 11 amino acids. Here the CDR3 reads CASGDRNGYTF. As DNA, the CDR3 is TGTGCCAGCGGGGATAGAAATGGCTACACCTTC.

This chain connects TRBV18 to TRBJ1-4; D gene ambiguous. V shed 3 bases and J shed 4 bases, with 15 bases lying between them. CDR1 is KGHSH and CDR2 is LQKENI in the germline V gene. This CDR3 has 16 amino acids. CDR3 loop: CASSPRPGSDNEKLFF. CDR3 coding DNA: TGTGCCAGCTCACCCAGACCTGGCAGTGATAATGAAAAACTGTTTTTT.

This clonotype showed up many times. The CDR3 here is CASSLSAGGRQETQYF. The CDR3 DNA reads TGTGCCAGCAGCTTATCAGCGGGGGGTCGCCAAGAGACCCAGTACTTC. The gene calls are TRBV7-3 and TRBJ2-5; 9 bases are shared with TRBD2. Germline trimming cut 2 bases from V and 1 base from J; bases unmatched to any gene: 5. The CDR3 length is 16 residues. Per germline, CDR1 SGHTA and CDR2 FQGTGA.

This clonotype appeared a single time. The chain carries TRBV7-9 and TRBJ2-1, with 11 bases aligning to TRBD2. CDR1 and CDR2 (germline): SEHNR, FQNEAQ (reference sequence). J lost 1 base, V lost 5 bases, and 7 bases had no gene match. The CDR3 contains 17 residues. The CDR3 DNA follows: TGTGCCAGCAGCCGACTAGCGGGACAGGGATCCTACAATGAGCAGTTCTTC. Its translation is CASSRLAGQGSYNEQFF.

This clonotype was detected a few times. J is TRBJ2-1 and V is TRBV10-2; the D gene could be TRBD1 or TRBD2 (6 bases each). V shed 3 bases and J shed 1 base, with 13 bases lying between them. The CDR3 extends over 16 amino acids. CDR1 and CDR2 (germline): WSHSY, SAAADI. This CDR3 is CASSDYRGPSYNEQFF. CDR3 in DNA: TGCGCCAGCAGTGACTACCGGGGGCCTTCCTACAATGAGCAGTTCTTC.

The J gene is TRBJ1-5, the V gene TRBV7-9; TRBD1 agrees at 8 bases. V shed 0 bases and J 4 bases; nucleotides not matched to a gene: 14. This CDR3 has 19 amino acids. Looked up from germline, CDR1 is SEHNR and CDR2 is FQNEAQ (reference sequence). This CDR3 is CASSLASGGLHSGNQPQHF. The CDR3, as DNA: TGTGCCAGCAGCTTAGCGTCAGGGGGCCTTCATAGCGGAAATCAGCCCCAGCATTTT.

The chain employs TRBV28 and TRBJ2-5; tentatively, D is TRBD1 (6 bases). This CDR3 spans 15 amino acids. Per germline, CDR1 MDHEN and CDR2 SYDVKM. Trimming took off 2 bases at V and 5 bases at J, with 15 bases between the two ends. The CDR3 spells CASSLVGDTVETQYF. Written as DNA, the CDR3 is TGTGCCAGCAGTTTAGTGGGGGACACTGTGGAGACCCAGTACTTC. The variable domain in full, completed from reference TRBV28 and TRBJ2-5, reads DVKVTQSSRYLVKRTGEKVFLECVQDMDHENMFWYRQDPGLGLRLIYFSYDVKMKEKGDIPEGYSVSREKKERFSLILESASTNQTSMYLCASSLVGDTVETQYFGPGTRLLVL.

The table lists this clonotype with a few counts. The chain recombines TRBV5-8 with TRBJ2-5, with TRBD1 matching over 8 bases. The J call is doubtful: the DNA matches TRBJ2-7 better. CDR3 length equals 15 residues. The germline gives CDR1 SGHTS, CDR2 YDEGEE. CDR3 nucleotides: TGTGCCAGCAGCTCGCAGGGGGCAAATCGGAACGAGCAGTACTTC. Protein sequence: CASSSQGANRNEQYF.

The gene calls are TRBV5-1 and TRBJ2-5, with 7 positions matching TRBD2. The CDR3 loop spans 14 amino acids. Unmatched junction bases numbered 4, after V lost 2 bases and J lost 3 bases. From germline, CDR1 is SGHRS and CDR2 YFSETQ. This chain's CDR3 is CASSFGGGKETQYF. In DNA form, the CDR3 reads TGCGCCAGCAGCTTCGGCGGGGGAAAAGAGACCCAGTACTTC.

This clonotype was counted between two and nine times. V and J are TRBV24-1 and TRBJ2-7, with D possibly called TRBD1 or TRBD2 (5 bases each). V lost 4 bases to trimming and J lost 7 bases, with 22 bases between them. This CDR3 spans 16 amino acids. Germline lookup yields CDR1 KGHDR and CDR2 SFDVKD. The CDR3 region has the DNA TGTGCCACCAGTGACAATACCGGGACCGGGTTTGGGGAGCAGTACTTC. As protein: CATSDNTGTGFGEQYF.

The chain carries TRBV2 and TRBJ2-7; 9 bases align to TRBD2. V was clipped by 3 bases and J by 7 bases; unmatched bases: 10. This CDR3 contains 15 residues. CDR1 is SNHLY, CDR2 FYNNEI, per germline. CDR3 coding DNA: TGTGCCAGCAGTGATGAGCGGGGGGCCGTAGGTGAGCAGTACTTC. Protein product: CASSDERGAVGEQYF. Filled out from reference TRBV2 and TRBJ2-7, the complete variable domain reads EPEVTQTPSHQVTQMGQEVILRCVPISNHLYFYWYRQILGQKVEFLVSFYNNEISEKSEIFDDQFSVERPDGSNFTLKIRSTKLEDSAMYFCASSDERGAVGEQYFGPGTRLTVT.

This clonotype was observed many times. This chain links TRBV9 with TRBJ1-4; D is uncertain. This CDR3 has 13 amino acids. CDR1 is SGDLS and CDR2 is YYNGEE in the germline V gene. V gave up 3 bases and J gave up 5 bases, with 8 bases separating them. This CDR3 reads CASSADTNEKLFF. Written as DNA, the CDR3 is TGTGCCAGCAGCGCCGACACAAATGAAAAACTGTTTTTT.

This clonotype showed up just a few times. The chain employs TRBV3-1 and TRBJ2-5; possibly TRBD1 or TRBD2 for D (5 bases each). This CDR3 is built from 14 residues. Germline CDR1 LGHDT, CDR2 YNNKEL (reference sequence). V lost 0 bases, J lost 2 bases, and 7 bases lay in between. The DNA for the CDR3 is TGTGCCAGCAGCCAAGATTGGGGGCAAGAGACCCAGTACTTC. This sequence encodes CASSQDWGQETQYF.

This clonotype was recorded a few times. This chain connects TRBV6-6 to TRBJ2-5; D is uncertain. CDR1 MNHNY and CDR2 SVGAGI come from the germline V gene (reference sequence). Trimming shortened V by 4 bases and J by 2 bases, and 17 bases separated the two germline ends. There are 16 residues in the CDR3. CDR3 sequence reads: CASSSRPGTIQETQYF. The CDR3 bases are TGTGCCAGCAGTTCCCGACCTGGAACGATACAAGAGACCCAGTACTTC.

This clonotype was detected many times. This sequence joins TRBV7-9 and TRBJ1-6; D gene uncertain. Trimming left V 1 base short and J 4 bases short, with 5 bases between. The germline V gene has CDR1 SEHNR and CDR2 FQNEAQ (reference sequence). The CDR3 length is 14 residues. For the CDR3, the DNA is TGTGCCAGCAGCTTAGAACAGTATAATTCACCCCTCCACTTT. It translates to CASSLEQYNSPLHF.

This clonotype was counted a few times. V usage is TRBV10-3 and J usage is TRBJ2-5; 13 bases are shared with TRBD2. CDR1 and CDR2 (germline): ENHRY, SYGVKD. The CDR3 totals 17 residues. J lost 7 bases, V lost 0 bases, and 8 bases had no gene match. The CDR3 region has the DNA TGTGCCATCAGTGAGTCCCAGACTAGCGGGGGGTCAGCGACCCAGTACTTC. Protein sequence: CAISESQTSGGSATQYF.

This clonotype was counted only a few times. V is TRBV6-2 or TRBV6-3 and J is TRBJ2-5, with TRBD1 as a possible D gene (5 bases). V shed 2 bases and J shed 1 base, with 17 bases lying between them. CDR1 MNHEY and CDR2 SVGEGT come from the germline V gene. This CDR3 spans 17 amino acids. CDR3 nucleotide sequence: TGTGCCAGCAGTTACACCATCTGGGGCTCCGGCCAAGAGACCCAGTACTTC. As protein: CASSYTIWGSGQETQYF.

V is TRBV6-5 and J is TRBJ2-5; D remains ambiguous. This CDR3 region has 14 residues. Germline V gives CDR1 MNHEY, CDR2 SVGAGI. Deletions cut 0 bases from V and 4 bases from J, with 9 bases between. For the CDR3, the DNA is TGTGCCAGCAGTTACTCATCCCTCCGAGAGACCCAGTACTTC. Its protein product is CASSYSSLRETQYF.

This clonotype was seen only a few times. V gene TRBV12-3 or TRBV12-4 combines with J gene TRBJ2-3, with 7 positions matching TRBD2. This CDR3 contains 14 residues. V was pared by 4 bases and J by 4 bases, with 5 bases of the junction left unmatched. CDR3 nucleotides: TGTGCCAGCAGTTACTTAGCGGGCGCAGATACGCAGTATTTT. Encoded protein: CASSYLAGADTQYF.

The genes are TRBV28 and TRBJ2-7; 7 bases fit TRBD1. V lost 3 bases, J lost 4 bases, and 6 bases stayed unmatched. This CDR3 has 14 amino acids. The germline gives CDR1 MDHEN, CDR2 SYDVKM. The CDR3 coding sequence is TGTGCCAGCAGTTTTGAAGGGGGCAGATACGAGCAGTACTTC. It translates to CASSFEGGRYEQYF.

The CDR3 sequence is CASSQYSGEETQYF. The CDR3 bases are TGTGCCAGCAGCCAATACTCGGGAGAAGAGACCCAGTACTTC. The chain has TRBV16 and TRBJ2-7, with D maybe TRBD2 (6 bases). Matching the DNA end better, TRBJ2-5 makes the J call doubtful. CDR1 is KGHSY and CDR2 is FQNENV in the germline V gene. This CDR3 comprises 14 residues.